The sequence of this T cell receptor beta chain was determined in a study of liver allograft versus peripheral blood T cells. Study-level information: A comparison was made between T cell receptor repertoires in transplanted livers and those in recipients' peripheral blood.

The CDR3 runs 12 residues. Looked up from germline, CDR1 is MNHNY and CDR2 is SVGAGI (reference sequence). Trimming took off 5 bases at V and 8 bases at J, with 9 bases between the two ends. This clonotype is medium-sized by share. TCRdb reanalysed the reads using MiXCR and keeps one entry per CDR3 protein. The data show thousands of distinct CDR3 sequences, less than 20% seen once. This receptor was obtained from a human patient who had a liver transplant. Some of these T cells may belong to the graft donor. The rearrangement links TRBV6-6 to TRBJ2-2; no firm D call. The CDR3 sequence: CASSVPLGELFF. CDR3 sequence (DNA): TGTGCCAGCAGTGTCCCTTTGGGGGAGCTGTTTTTT.